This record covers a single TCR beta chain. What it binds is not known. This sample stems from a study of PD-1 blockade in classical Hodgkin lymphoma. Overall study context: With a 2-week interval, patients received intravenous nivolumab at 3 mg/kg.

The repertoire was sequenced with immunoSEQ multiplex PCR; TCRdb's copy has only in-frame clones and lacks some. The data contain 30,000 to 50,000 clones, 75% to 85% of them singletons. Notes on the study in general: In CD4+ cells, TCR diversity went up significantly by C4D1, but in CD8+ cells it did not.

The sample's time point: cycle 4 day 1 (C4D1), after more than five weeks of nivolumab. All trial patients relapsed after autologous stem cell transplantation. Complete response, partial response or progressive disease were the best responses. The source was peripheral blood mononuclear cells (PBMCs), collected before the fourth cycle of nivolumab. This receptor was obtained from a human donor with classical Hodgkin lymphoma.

Here the CDR3 reads CASSTYRTGWFEQYF. The CDR3, as DNA: TGTGCCAGCAGTACTTATCGGACAGGGTGGTTCGAGCAGTACTTC. The chain carries TRBV27 and TRBJ2-7, with 8 bases fitting TRBD1. V lost 5 bases and J lost 6; bases outside the gene matches: 12. This CDR3 comprises 15 residues. CDR1 is MNHEY and CDR2 is SMNVEV in the germline V gene (reference sequence).